The sequence of this T cell receptor (beta chain) was determined in a study of blood T cell repertoires in COVID-19. TCRdb's copy holds only in-frame clones and misses some; the assay was immunoSEQ multiplex PCR. The sample shows 150,000 to 200,000 clones, 85% to 90% of them seen only once. Per germline, CDR1 SNHLY and CDR2 FYNNEI. The CDR3 extends over 13 amino acids. V lost 4 bases and J 8 bases, leaving 12 bases between the germline ends. The sample comprised peripheral blood. The receptor was isolated from a woman in her sixties with acute or convalescent COVID-19. This chain links TRBV2 with TRBJ1-5, with D possibly TRBD1 on 5 matching bases. CDR3 protein: CASSVGDSEPQHF. The CDR3 DNA follows: TGTGCCAGCAGTGTAGGGGACTCCGAGCCCCAGCATTTT.